Each of the 8 T cell receptor beta chains below was sequenced from the same sample in a study of graft-versus-host responses after intestinal transplantation. Libraries were prepared by immunoSEQ multiplex PCR; TCRdb keeps only in-frame clonotypes and omits some of them. Among fewer than 100,000 clones listed, approximately 85% were seen once. This material consisted of PBMCs, taken 255 days after intestinal transplant. These receptors were obtained from a human patient who received an intestinal transplant, so some T cells may come from the graft donor.

The rearrangement joins TRBV27 to TRBJ2-7; D ambiguous. CDR3 length: 14 residues. V shed 2 bases and J shed 0 bases, with 8 bases lying between them. Germline CDR1 and CDR2: MNHEY and SMNVEV (reference sequence). DNA of the CDR3: TGTGCCAGCAGTTTAAGCCGAAGCTCCTACGAGCAGTACTTC. Its protein is CASSLSRSSYEQYF.

This chain joins TRBV5-6 and TRBJ1-4; unclear D gene. Trimming removed 4 bases at V and 0 bases at J, with 13 bases between. This CDR3 has 16 residues. CDR1 is SGHDT and CDR2 is YYEEEE in the germline V gene. CDR3 sequence (DNA): TGTGCCAGCAGCCCCGGGCCGGGATCAACTAATGAAAAACTGTTTTTT. It specifies CASSPGPGSTNEKLFF.

The rearrangement links TRBV19 to TRBJ2-1; no clear D gene. CDR3 length: 13 amino acids. V gave up 5 bases and J gave up 4 bases, with 9 bases separating them. CDR1 LNHDA and CDR2 SQIVND come from the germline V gene (reference sequence). The CDR3 spells CASSVGLYNEQFF. As DNA, the CDR3 is TGTGCCAGTAGTGTGGGTCTTTACAATGAGCAGTTCTTC.

The chain uses TRBV6-5 and TRBJ2-2; a weak D match, TRBD2 (5 bases). Germline V gene sequence: CDR1 MNHEY, CDR2 SVGAGI. This CDR3 region has 14 residues. The V and J ends lost 8 bases and 0 bases respectively, with 10 bases between them. The CDR3 loop reads CASLASPNTGELFF. The CDR3 nucleotides read TGTGCCAGCCTTGCTAGCCCGAACACCGGGGAGCTGTTTTTT.

The V call is TRBV5-6, the J call TRBJ1-1; no clear D gene. This CDR3 spans 13 amino acids. With 0 bases removed from V and 1 base from J, the gap between germline ends came to 4 bases. The germline gives CDR1 SGHDT, CDR2 YYEEEE. CDR3 residues: CASSLERNTEAFF. CDR3 sequence (DNA): TGTGCCAGCAGCTTGGAGAGGAACACTGAAGCTTTCTTT. Looking up the rest from reference TRBV5-6 and TRBJ1-1 gives the full variable domain: DAGVTQSPTHLIKTRGQQVTLRCSPKSGHDTVSWYQQALGQGPQFIFQYYEEEERQRGNFPDRFSGHQFPNYSSELNVNALLLGDSALYLCASSLERNTEAFFGQGTRLTVV.

This sequence joins TRBV5-1 and TRBJ2-1, with D perhaps TRBD1 or TRBD2 (6 bases each). The CDR3 has 20 residues. The germline V gene has CDR1 SGHRS and CDR2 YFSETQ. The V gene lost 5 bases and the J gene lost 0 bases, with 27 bases spanning the gap. CDR3 nucleotides: TGCGCCAGCAGTTCCCTGGGCAGGTCCGGGGGCTCCTACTCCTACAATGAGCAGTTCTTC. Translating gives CASSSLGRSGGSYSYNEQFF.

The chain couples TRBV6-5 to TRBJ1-5; D might be TRBD1 (5 bases). The V end lost 6 bases, the J end lost 2 bases, and 11 bases lay between the germline ends. The CDR3 is 14 residues long. The germline V gene encodes CDR1 MNHEY and CDR2 SVGAGI. The CDR3 reads CASSRGFGNQPQHF. For the CDR3, the DNA is TGTGCCAGCAGCCGGGGGTTCGGCAATCAGCCCCAGCATTTT.

This sequence joins TRBV5-1 and TRBJ1-4; D remains unclear. The V and J ends lost 0 bases and 4 bases respectively, with 13 bases between them. This CDR3 contains 16 residues. Looked up from germline, CDR1 is SGHRS and CDR2 is YFSETQ. CDR3 nucleotides: TGCGCCAGCAGCTTGGGACTAGGCGGCAGTAATGAAAAACTGTTTTTT. Translation gives CASSLGLGGSNEKLFF.